Shown below are 6 T cell receptor beta chains from a single sample sequenced in a study of OX40 agonist ivuxolimab in advanced cancers. Method: immunoSEQ multiplex PCR; TCRdb's copy keeps in-frame clones and lacks some. Here the sample spans 25,000 to 30,000 clones, 70% to 90% being singletons. Specimen: CD4+ or CD8+ T cells sorted from blood, collected in a trial of the OX40 agonist ivuxolimab. These receptors all stem from an adult with an advanced solid tumor such as melanoma, head and neck, liver or kidney cancer.

This clone has just a few counts. V is TRBV9 and J is TRBJ2-7; 8 bases match TRBD1. Trimming took 4 bases from V and 3 from J; bases not matched to a gene: 6. The CDR3 covers 14 residues. Germline CDR1 reads SGDLS; CDR2 reads YYNGEE. CDR3 in amino acids: CASSPPDRVYEQYF. CDR3 nucleotide sequence: TGTGCCAGCAGCCCTCCGGACAGGGTCTACGAGCAGTACTTC.

By its share, this clone is medium-sized. The chain carries TRBV28 and TRBJ2-7; 7 positions match TRBD1. J lost 0 bases, V lost 6 bases, and 8 bases had no gene match. This CDR3 has 15 amino acids. CDR1 is MDHEN and CDR2 is SYDVKM in the germline V gene. This CDR3 is CASRLDRASSYEQYF. The DNA for the CDR3 is TGTGCCAGCAGATTAGACAGGGCCAGCTCCTACGAGCAGTACTTC. The whole variable domain, filled in from reference TRBV28 and TRBJ2-7, reads DVKVTQSSRYLVKRTGEKVFLECVQDMDHENMFWYRQDPGLGLRLIYFSYDVKMKEKGDIPEGYSVSREKKERFSLILESASTNQTSMYLCASRLDRASSYEQYFGPGTRLTVT.

V usage is TRBV7-9 and J usage is TRBJ2-7; 7 bases map to TRBD1. Trimming removed 5 bases from V and 4 bases from J; junction bases left unmatched: 11. The CDR3 is 15 residues long. Germline loops: CDR1 SEHNR, CDR2 FQNEAQ (reference sequence). CDR3 protein: CASSHPGTESYEQYF. CDR3 coding DNA: TGTGCCAGCAGCCACCCCGGGACAGAATCTTACGAGCAGTACTTC.

This chain links TRBV10-3 with TRBJ2-1, with 9 nucleotides matching TRBD2. The germline CDR1 and CDR2 sequences are ENHRY and SYGVKD. The CDR3 extends over 17 amino acids. V shed 2 bases and J 1 base; nucleotides not matched to a gene: 6. CDR3 coding DNA: TGTGCCATCAGTGAGATTAGCGGGAGAAAGTCCTACAATGAGCAGTTCTTC. It translates to CAISEISGRKSYNEQFF.

The V call is TRBV29-1, the J call TRBJ2-7; the match to TRBD2 covers 13 bases. This CDR3 contains 18 residues. The germline gives CDR1 SQVTM, CDR2 ANQGSEA. With V trimmed by 3 bases and J by 2 bases, 13 bases remained unmatched. This CDR3 is CSVESGTSGTRDPYEQYF. DNA for the CDR3: TGCAGCGTTGAGAGCGGGACTAGCGGGACCCGAGACCCCTACGAGCAGTACTTC.

The rearrangement links TRBV4-2 to TRBJ1-1, with unresolved D. CDR1 LGHNA and CDR2 YNFKEQ come from the germline V gene. This CDR3 has 12 residues. The V end was cut by 5 bases, the J end by 4 bases, with 8 bases between. The DNA of the CDR3 is TGTGCCAGCAGCTTCAGCGGCACTGAAGCTTTCTTT. This translates into CASSFSGTEAFF.